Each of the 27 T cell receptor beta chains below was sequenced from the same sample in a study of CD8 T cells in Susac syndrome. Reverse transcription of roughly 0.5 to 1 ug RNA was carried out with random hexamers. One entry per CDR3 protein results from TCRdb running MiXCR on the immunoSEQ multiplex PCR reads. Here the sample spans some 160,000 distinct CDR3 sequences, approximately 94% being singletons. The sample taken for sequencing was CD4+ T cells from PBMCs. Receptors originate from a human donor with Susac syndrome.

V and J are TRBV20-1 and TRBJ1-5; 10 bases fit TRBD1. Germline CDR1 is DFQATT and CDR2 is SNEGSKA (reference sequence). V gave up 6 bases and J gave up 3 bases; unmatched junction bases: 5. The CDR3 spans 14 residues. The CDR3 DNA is TGCAGTGCAGGACAGGGGGGCTCCAATCAGCCCCAGCATTTT. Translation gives CSAGQGGSNQPQHF.

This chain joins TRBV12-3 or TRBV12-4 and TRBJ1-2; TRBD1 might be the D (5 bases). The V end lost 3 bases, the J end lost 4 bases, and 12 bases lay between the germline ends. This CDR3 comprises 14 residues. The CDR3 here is CASSFRGSFYGYTF. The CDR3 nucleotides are TGTGCCAGCAGTTTTCGGGGGTCCTTCTATGGCTACACCTTC.

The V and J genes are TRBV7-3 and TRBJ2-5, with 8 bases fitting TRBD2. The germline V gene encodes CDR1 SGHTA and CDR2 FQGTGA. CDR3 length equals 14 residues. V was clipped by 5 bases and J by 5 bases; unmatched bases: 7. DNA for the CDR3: TGTGCCAGCAGCCCCCTCTCGGGAGGGGAGACCCAGTACTTC. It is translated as CASSPLSGGETQYF.

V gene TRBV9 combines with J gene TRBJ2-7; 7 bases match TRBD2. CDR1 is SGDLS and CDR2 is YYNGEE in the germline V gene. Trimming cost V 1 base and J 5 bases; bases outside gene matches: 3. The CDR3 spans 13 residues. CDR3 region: CASSVSGRDEQYF. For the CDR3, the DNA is TGTGCCAGCAGCGTATCTGGGAGGGACGAGCAGTACTTC. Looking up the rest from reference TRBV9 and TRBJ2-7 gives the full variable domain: DSGVTQTPKHLITATGQRVTLRCSPRSGDLSVYWYQQSLDQGLQFLIQYYNGEERAKGNILERFSAQQFPDLHSELNLSSLELGDSALYFCASSVSGRDEQYFGPGTRLTVT.

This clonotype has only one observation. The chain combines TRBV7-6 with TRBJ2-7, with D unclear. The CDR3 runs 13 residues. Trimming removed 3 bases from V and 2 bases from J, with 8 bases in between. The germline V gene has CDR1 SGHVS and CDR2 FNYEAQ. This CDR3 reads CASSLGGTYEQYF. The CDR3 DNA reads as TGTGCCAGCAGCTTGGGCGGCACCTACGAGCAGTACTTC.

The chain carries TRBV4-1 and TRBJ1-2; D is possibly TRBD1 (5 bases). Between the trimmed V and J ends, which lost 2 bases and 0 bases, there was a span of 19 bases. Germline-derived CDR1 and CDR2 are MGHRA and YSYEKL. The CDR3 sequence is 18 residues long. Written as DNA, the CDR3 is TGCGCCAGCAGCCAAAGGGTGGGCACAGGTGATACTAACTATGGCTACACCTTC. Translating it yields CASSQRVGTGDTNYGYTF.

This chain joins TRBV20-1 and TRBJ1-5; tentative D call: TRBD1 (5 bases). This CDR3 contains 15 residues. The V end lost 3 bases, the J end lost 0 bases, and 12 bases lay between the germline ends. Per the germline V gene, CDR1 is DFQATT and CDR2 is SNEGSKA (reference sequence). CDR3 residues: CSASAGTSSNQPQHF. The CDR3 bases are TGCAGTGCTAGTGCGGGGACCTCTAGCAATCAGCCCCAGCATTTT.

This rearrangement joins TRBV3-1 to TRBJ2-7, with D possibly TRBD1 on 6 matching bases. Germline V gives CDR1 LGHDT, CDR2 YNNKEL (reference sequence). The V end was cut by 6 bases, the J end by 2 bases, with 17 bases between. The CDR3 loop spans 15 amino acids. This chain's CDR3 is CASSPSEQGTYEQYF. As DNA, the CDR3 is TGTGCCAGCAGTCCCTCTGAACAGGGAACCTACGAGCAGTACTTC.

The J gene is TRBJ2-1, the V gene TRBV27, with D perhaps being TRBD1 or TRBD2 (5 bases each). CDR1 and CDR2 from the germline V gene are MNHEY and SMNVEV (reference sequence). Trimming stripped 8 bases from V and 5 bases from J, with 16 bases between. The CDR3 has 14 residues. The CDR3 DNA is TGTGCCAGCCGGAAACACGGGACGGACAATGAGCAGTTCTTC. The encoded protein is CASRKHGTDNEQFF.

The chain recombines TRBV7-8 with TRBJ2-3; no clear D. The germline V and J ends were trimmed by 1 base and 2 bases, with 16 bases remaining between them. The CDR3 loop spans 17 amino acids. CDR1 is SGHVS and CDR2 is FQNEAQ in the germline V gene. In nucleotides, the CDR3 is TGTGCCAGCAGCTTAGGACGAGTCCCATTTTTCACAGATACGCAGTATTTT. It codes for CASSLGRVPFFTDTQYF.

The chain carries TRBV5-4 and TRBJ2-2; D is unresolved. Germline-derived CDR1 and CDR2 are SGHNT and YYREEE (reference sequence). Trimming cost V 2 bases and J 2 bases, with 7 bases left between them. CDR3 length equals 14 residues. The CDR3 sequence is CASSFGPNTGELFF. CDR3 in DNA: TGTGCCAGCAGCTTCGGACCTAACACCGGGGAGCTGTTTTTT.

The CDR3 region has the DNA TGTGCCAGCAGCTCGGGGGGTAGCGGGGACGAGAGCTCCTACAATGAGCAGTTCTTC. Protein product: CASSSGGSGDESSYNEQFF. The chain carries TRBV5-4 and TRBJ2-1; 8 positions match TRBD2. After removal of 3 bases from V and 0 bases from J, the junction contained 14 bases not matched to a gene. There are 19 residues in the CDR3. Germline V CDR1 and CDR2: SGHNT, YYREEE (reference sequence).

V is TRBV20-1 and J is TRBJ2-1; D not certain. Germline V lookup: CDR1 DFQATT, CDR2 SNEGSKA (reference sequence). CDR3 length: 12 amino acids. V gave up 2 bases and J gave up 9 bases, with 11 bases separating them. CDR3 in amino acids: CSARRSGFEQFF. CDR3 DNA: TGCAGTGCTAGAAGGTCCGGTTTTGAGCAGTTCTTC.

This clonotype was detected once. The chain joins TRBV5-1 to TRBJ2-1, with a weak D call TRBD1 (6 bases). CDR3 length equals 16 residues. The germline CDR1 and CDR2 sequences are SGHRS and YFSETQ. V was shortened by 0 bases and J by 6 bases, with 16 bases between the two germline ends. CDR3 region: CASSLGPTGDRNEQFF. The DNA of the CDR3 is TGCGCCAGCAGCTTGGGGCCGACAGGAGATCGCAATGAGCAGTTCTTC. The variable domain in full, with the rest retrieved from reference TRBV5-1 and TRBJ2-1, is KAGVTQTPRYLIKTRGQQVTLSCSPISGHRSVSWYQQTPGQGLQFLFEYFSETQRNKGNFPGRFSGRQFSNSRSEMNVSTLELGDSALYLCASSLGPTGDRNEQFFGPGTRLTVL.

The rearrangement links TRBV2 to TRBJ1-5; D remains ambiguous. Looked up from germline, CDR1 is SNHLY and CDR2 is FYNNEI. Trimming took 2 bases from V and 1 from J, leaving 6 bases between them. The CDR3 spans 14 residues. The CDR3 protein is CASSELLSNQPQHF. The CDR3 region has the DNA TGTGCCAGCAGTGAATTACTGAGCAATCAGCCCCAGCATTTT.

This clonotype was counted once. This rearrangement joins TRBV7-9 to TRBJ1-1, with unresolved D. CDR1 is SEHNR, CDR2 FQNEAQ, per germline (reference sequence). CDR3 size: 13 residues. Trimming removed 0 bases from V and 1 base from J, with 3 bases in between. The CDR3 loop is CASSLAQNTEAFF. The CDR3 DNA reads TGTGCCAGCAGCTTAGCCCAGAACACTGAAGCTTTCTTT.

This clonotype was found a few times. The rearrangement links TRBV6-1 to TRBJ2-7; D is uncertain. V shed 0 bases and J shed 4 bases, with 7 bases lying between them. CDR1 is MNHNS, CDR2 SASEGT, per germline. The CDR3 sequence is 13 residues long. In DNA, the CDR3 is TGTGCCAGCAGTGAAGCGCACGATTACGAGCAGTACTTC. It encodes CASSEAHDYEQYF.

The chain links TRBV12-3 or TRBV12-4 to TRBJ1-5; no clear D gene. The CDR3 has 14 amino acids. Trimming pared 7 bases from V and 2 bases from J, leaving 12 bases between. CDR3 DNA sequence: TGTGCCAGCACCTCCAACGTCGGCAATCAGCCCCAGCATTTT. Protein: CASTSNVGNQPQHF.

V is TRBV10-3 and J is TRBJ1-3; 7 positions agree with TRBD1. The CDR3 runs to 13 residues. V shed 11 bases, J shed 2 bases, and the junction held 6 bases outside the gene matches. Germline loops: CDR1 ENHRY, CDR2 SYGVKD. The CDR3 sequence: CASTGDPGNTIYF. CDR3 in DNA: TGTGCCTCAACAGGGGATCCTGGAAACACCATATATTTT.

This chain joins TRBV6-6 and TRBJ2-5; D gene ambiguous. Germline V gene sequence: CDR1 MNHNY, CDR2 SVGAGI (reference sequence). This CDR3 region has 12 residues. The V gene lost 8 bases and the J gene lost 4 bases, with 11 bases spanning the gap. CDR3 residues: CASGLRRETQYF. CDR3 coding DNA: TGTGCCAGCGGGCTGCGCCGAGAGACCCAGTACTTC.

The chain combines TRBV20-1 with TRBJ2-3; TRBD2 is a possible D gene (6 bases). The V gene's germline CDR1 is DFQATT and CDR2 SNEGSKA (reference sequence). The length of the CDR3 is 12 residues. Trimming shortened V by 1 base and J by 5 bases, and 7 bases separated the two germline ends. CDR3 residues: CSARGRGDTQYF. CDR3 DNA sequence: TGCAGTGCTAGAGGGAGGGGAGATACGCAGTATTTT.

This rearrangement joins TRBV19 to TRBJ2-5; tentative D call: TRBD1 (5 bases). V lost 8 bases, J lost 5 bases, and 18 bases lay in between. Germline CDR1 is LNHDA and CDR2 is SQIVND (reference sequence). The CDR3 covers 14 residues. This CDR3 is CASAGAGSRETQYF. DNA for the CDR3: TGTGCCAGTGCTGGGGCCGGCAGTCGGGAGACCCAGTACTTC.

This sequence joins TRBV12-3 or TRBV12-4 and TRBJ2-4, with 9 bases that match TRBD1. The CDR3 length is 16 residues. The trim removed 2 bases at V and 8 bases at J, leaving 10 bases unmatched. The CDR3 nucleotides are TGTGCCAGCAGTTTATACAGGGGGCGAAATAGGGACATTCAGTACTTC. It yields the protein CASSLYRGRNRDIQYF.

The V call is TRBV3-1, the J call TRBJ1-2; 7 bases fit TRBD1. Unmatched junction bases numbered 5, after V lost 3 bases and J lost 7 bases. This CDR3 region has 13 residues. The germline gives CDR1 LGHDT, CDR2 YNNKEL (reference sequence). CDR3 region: CASSQQGGAGYTF. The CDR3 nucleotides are TGTGCCAGCAGCCAGCAAGGGGGCGCTGGCTACACCTTC.

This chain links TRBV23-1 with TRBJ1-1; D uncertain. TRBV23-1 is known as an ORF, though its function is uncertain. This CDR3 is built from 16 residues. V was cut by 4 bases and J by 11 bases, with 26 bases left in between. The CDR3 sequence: CASSPTPTRAPGMAFF. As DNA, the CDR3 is TGCGCCAGCAGTCCAACTCCAACGAGGGCCCCTGGGATGGCTTTCTTT.

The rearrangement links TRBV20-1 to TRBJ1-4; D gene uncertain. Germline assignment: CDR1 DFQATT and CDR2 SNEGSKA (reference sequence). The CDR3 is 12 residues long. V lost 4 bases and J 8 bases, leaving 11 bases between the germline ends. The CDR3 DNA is TGCAGTGCTACTCCAGGTGTGGAAAAACTGTTTTTT. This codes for CSATPGVEKLFF.

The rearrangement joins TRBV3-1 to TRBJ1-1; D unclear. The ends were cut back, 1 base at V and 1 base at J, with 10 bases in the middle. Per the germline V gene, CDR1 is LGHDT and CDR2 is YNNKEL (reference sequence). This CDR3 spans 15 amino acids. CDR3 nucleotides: TGTGCCAGCAGCCAAGGGGGAGCGCCGAACACTGAAGCTTTCTTT. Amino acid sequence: CASSQGGAPNTEAFF.